This entry lists 17 T cell receptor beta chains sequenced from one sample in a study of Graves' ophthalmopathy and Graves' hyperthyroidism. Amplification of the TCR beta CDR3 regions used RNA transcripts (as template). First-round RT-PCR employed HTBI primers, with a second-round multiplex PCR after it. One entry per CDR3 protein results from TCRdb running MiXCR on the multiplex PCR reads. The sample includes roughly 500,000 distinct CDR3 sequences, around 15% of them seen just once. Sequenced: blood. Receptors were obtained from a woman younger than 45 with Graves' ophthalmopathy.

This clonotype has at least ten counts. V gene TRBV27 combines with J gene TRBJ2-5; D not certain. The CDR3 consists of 16 residues. Germline V gene sequence: CDR1 MNHEY, CDR2 SMNVEV (reference sequence). Trimming removed 5 bases from V and 5 bases from J, with 21 bases in between. The CDR3 bases are TGTGCCAGCAGTCCATATCTAGACCGTCTGGAGGAGACCCAGTACTTC. Translation: CASSPYLDRLEETQYF.

In its sample, this clonotype was seen many times. V gene TRBV7-3 combines with J gene TRBJ2-7; 8 bases match TRBD1. V trimming: 6 bases; J trimming: 6 bases; junction bases outside the gene matches: 7. Germline CDR1 is SGHTA and CDR2 is FQGTGA. The length of the CDR3 is 13 residues. The CDR3 DNA follows: TGTGCCAGCAGTAGGACAGGGACGGGCGAGCAGTACTTC. Its translation is CASSRTGTGEQYF.

Ten or more counts support this clonotype. The genes are TRBV28 and TRBJ2-7; a possible D gene is TRBD1 (6 bases). The length of the CDR3 is 15 residues. V was shortened by 6 bases and J by 2 bases, with 17 bases between the two germline ends. Germline V CDR1 and CDR2: MDHEN, SYDVKM. The CDR3 reads CASSQTGQTPYEQYF. CDR3 in DNA: TGTGCCAGCAGCCAAACCGGACAGACTCCCTACGAGCAGTACTTC.

In this sample, this clonotype turned up many times. The chain recombines TRBV7-8 with TRBJ1-5; no reliable D call. V lost 0 bases and J 0 bases, leaving 9 bases between the germline ends. From germline, CDR1 is SGHVS and CDR2 FQNEAQ. This CDR3 is 16 amino acids long. CDR3 loop: CASSLATTLSNQPQHF. The CDR3, as DNA: TGTGCCAGCAGCTTAGCGACGACACTTAGCAATCAGCCCCAGCATTTT.

This clonotype was seen repeatedly, ten times or more. The gene calls are TRBV11-2 and TRBJ2-2; D is unresolved. Trimming took 1 base from V and 7 from J, leaving 7 bases between them. This CDR3 comprises 13 residues. The V gene's germline CDR1 is SGHAT and CDR2 FQNNGV. CDR3 nucleotide sequence: TGTGCCAGCAGCTTAGGGTTCTTCGGGGAGCTGTTTTTT. Its protein product is CASSLGFFGELFF.

This clonotype has at least ten counts. The chain employs TRBV2 and TRBJ1-2; a possible D gene is TRBD1 (5 bases). Per germline, CDR1 SNHLY and CDR2 FYNNEI. This CDR3 contains 14 residues. Trimming removed 1 base at V and 4 bases at J, with 10 bases between. CDR3 DNA: TGTGCCAGCAGTGAAGGCAGGGTATTCTATGGCTACACCTTC. Translation gives CASSEGRVFYGYTF.

This clonotype was detected a few times. The gene calls are TRBV19 and TRBJ1-5; 8 nucleotides agree with TRBD1. With 4 bases clipped from V and 5 bases from J, the junction kept 4 bases outside the gene matches. CDR1 and CDR2 from the germline V gene are LNHDA and SQIVND (reference sequence). This CDR3 is built from 14 residues. The CDR3 sequence is CASSTGQGDQPQHF. For the CDR3, the DNA is TGTGCCAGTAGTACCGGACAGGGCGATCAGCCCCAGCATTTT. Combining the CDR3 with reference TRBV19 and TRBJ1-5 gives the whole variable domain DGGITQSPKYLFRKEGQNVTLSCEQNLNHDAMYWYRQDPGQGLRLIYYSQIVNDFQKGDIAEGYSVSREKKESFPLTVTSAQKNPTAFYLCASSTGQGDQPQHFGDGTRLSIL.

This clonotype appeared many times. The chain carries TRBV12-3 or TRBV12-4 and TRBJ1-2, with D possibly being TRBD1 (5 bases). CDR3 length equals 13 residues. Trimming cost V 7 bases and J 0 bases, with 9 bases left between them. For the CDR3, the DNA is TGTGCCAGCAAAGGGGTGCCTAACTATGGCTACACCTTC. It encodes CASKGVPNYGYTF.

There are a few counts of this clonotype. The junction differs from germline at one of its ends, possibly a read error. The chain recombines TRBV30 with TRBJ1-2; D call uncertain. The germline CDR1 and CDR2 sequences are GTSNPN and SVGIG (reference sequence). The CDR3 loop spans 13 amino acids. Written as DNA, the CDR3 is TGTGCCTGGAGTGAACAGCTTAATAATGGTTACACCTTC. Residues: CAWSEQLNNGYTF.

The gene calls are TRBV5-1 and TRBJ2-7; 7 nucleotides align to TRBD2. This CDR3 region has 13 residues. The V gene's germline CDR1 is SGHRS and CDR2 YFSETQ. V was clipped by 4 bases and J by 4 bases; unmatched bases: 5. CDR3 nucleotide sequence: TGCGCCAGCAGCCTTCTTAGCGGGTACGAGCAGTACTTC. It is translated as CASSLLSGYEQYF.

This clonotype appeared many times. This chain uses TRBV7-2 with TRBJ2-5; 10 nucleotides align to TRBD2. Germline V lookup: CDR1 SGHTA, CDR2 FQGNSA. After removal of 1 base from V and 4 bases from J, the junction contained 3 bases not matched to a gene. CDR3 length equals 15 residues. CDR3 coding DNA: TGTGCCAGCAGCTTAGGAGCGGGGGGGCGAGAGACCCAGTACTTC. Protein product: CASSLGAGGRETQYF.

The J gene is TRBJ2-7, the V gene TRBV11-2; D is perhaps TRBD2 (6 bases). V lost 5 bases to trimming and J lost 3 bases, with 14 bases between them. The CDR3 contains 14 residues. The germline V gene has CDR1 SGHAT and CDR2 FQNNGV. The CDR3 DNA follows: TGTGCCAGCAGCCAGGTCCCCGGGGGCTACGAGCAGTACTTC. It is translated as CASSQVPGGYEQYF.

This clonotype was observed at least ten times. V gene TRBV11-2 combines with J gene TRBJ1-2, with D tentatively TRBD1 (6 bases). Germline V gene lookup returns CDR1 SGHAT and CDR2 FQNNGV. The CDR3 is 17 residues long. With 0 bases removed from V and 3 bases from J, the gap between germline ends came to 17 bases. The DNA for the CDR3 is TGTGCCAGCAGCTTAGATCTCGCCACAGGGCAGGACTATGGCTACACCTTC. Residues: CASSLDLATGQDYGYTF.

This clonotype was seen at least ten times. This chain connects TRBV7-8 to TRBJ1-2, with TRBD1 identical over 8 bases. V dropped 4 bases and J dropped 2; count of bases not matched to a gene: 3. The length of the CDR3 is 14 residues. The germline CDR1 and CDR2 sequences are SGHVS and FQNEAQ. The CDR3 here is CASSWTGQNYGYTF. The CDR3 DNA reads as TGTGCCAGCAGCTGGACAGGGCAGAACTATGGCTACACCTTC.

This clonotype has ten or more counts. The chain uses TRBV7-9 and TRBJ2-7; TRBD2 aligns across 8 bases. The germline gives CDR1 SEHNR, CDR2 FQNEAQ (reference sequence). The V segment lost 2 bases and the J segment 5 bases; nucleotides outside the gene matches: 5. The CDR3 runs 14 residues. The CDR3 DNA is TGTGCCAGCAGCTTAATTGGGACTAGGGACGAGCAGTACTTC. It codes for CASSLIGTRDEQYF.

For this clonotype: A much bigger clone sits one base away, suggesting this may be a read error. This chain links TRBV7-2 with TRBJ1-6; perhaps TRBD1 as D (5 bases). V was cut by 5 bases and J by 9 bases, with 17 bases left in between. Germline assignment: CDR1 SGHTA and CDR2 FQGNSA. This CDR3 comprises 15 residues. CDR3 DNA: TGTGCCAGCAGCCCGGGACCGTCGCCCACTTCACCCCTCCACTTT. Its protein is CASSPGPSPTSPLHF.

In this sample, this clonotype turned up many times. V gene TRBV6-1 combines with J gene TRBJ2-7; D possibly corresponds to TRBD1 (5 bases). V shed 2 bases and J shed 0 bases, with 11 bases lying between them. There are 15 residues in the CDR3. The germline V gene has CDR1 MNHNS and CDR2 SASEGT. The CDR3 bases are TGTGCCAGCAGTGAACCAGGGCTCAGCTCCTACGAGCAGTACTTC. Translating it yields CASSEPGLSSYEQYF.